This TCR beta chain was obtained from a study of blood T cell repertoires in COVID-19 (dated by TCRdb to between 2020 and 2021). Regarding the research as a whole: The collaborator samples originated in the United States, Italy and Spain and spanned the acute and convalescent phases of COVID-19. Deeply sampled blood TCRbeta repertoires from subjects exposed to, actively infected with, or recovered from COVID-19 were included in the dataset. Nearly every sample came with metadata listing a de-identified subject ID, COVID-19 status, age in years and sex. The repertoires were released in a freely available public database intended as a resource for research on the immune response to SARS-CoV-2. HLA class I and class II types, where available, came from metadata supplied by the sample provider rather than from assay-based typing. The material from the prospective study consisted of cDNA or gDNA derived from T cells, B-cell-depleted T cells, or PBMCs. The samples were drawn from two sources: the first 160 participants of the ongoing ImmuneRACE study, and 1,254 subjects contributed by 6 global collaborators.

Each collaborating institution followed its own protocols to collect whole blood in K2EDTA tubes. Collaborator samples were shipped for TCRbeta analysis as frozen whole blood, isolated PBMCs, or DNA extracted from either sample type. On this clone itself: Which antigen it targets is not known. Per-nucleotide qualities are absent, and no much larger clonotype sits a single base away.

TCRbeta CDR3 regions were amplified from genomic DNA using the immunoSEQ Assay, a bias-controlled multiplex PCR. Under the source paper's analysis protocol: The number of nucleated cells in each sample was estimated from the amplification of reference gene primers within the assay. To quantify the absolute abundance of each unique TCRbeta CDR3 rearrangement, sequence reads were collapsed and filtered. Productive Simpson clonality was computed per sample as the square root of Simpson's diversity index over productive rearrangements. TCRdb stores this immuneACCESS table with in-frame sequences only. Part of the clones is absent; in the studies checked, under half of the shortfall reflects unresolved V genes, and no reason is known for the rest. For V, J and clone size, that table is used; D and trimming come from the DNA. For this sample there are about 170,000 clones; around four fifths appear just once. 2.9% of the sample belongs to the ten largest clones.

Spanning cysteine to phenylalanine, the CDR3 consists of 13 amino acids. Left in the record is the CDR3 DNA by itself, 39 bases read in frame from the first base. The CDR1 and CDR2 encoded by the germline V gene (reference sequence) are LGHDT and YNNKEL. V sheds 1 base and J sheds 3 bases, leaving 6 bases between their ends. Overall study results and their limits: The amount of clinical and demographic metadata varied by source and participant and was provided uncurated.

The specimen was peripheral blood. This clonotype was obtained from a woman in her sixties with acute or convalescent COVID-19. The chain joins TRBV3-1 (or the pseudogene TRBV3-2) to TRBJ1-2; the D segment cannot be called with confidence. The CDR3 sequence is CASSQAQDYGYTF. The base sequence is TGTGCCAGCAGCCAAGCGCAGGACTATGGCTACACCTTC.